These 27 T cell receptor beta chains were sequenced from one sample in a study of blood T cells in healthy people across ages. A second PCR of 7 to 11 cycles used a sample-barcoded 5' primer and a J-beta primer mix. One entry per CDR3 protein results from TCRdb running MiXCR on the 5' RACE reads. The table shows about 690,000 distinct CDR3 sequences, with approximately 40% occurring only once. Sample: blood. The origin of the receptors is a man at least 80 years old in good health.

Only one count was recorded for this clonotype. The J gene is TRBJ2-2, the V gene TRBV5-1; TRBD1 matches at 7 bases. The CDR3 is made up of 16 amino acids. Unmatched junction bases numbered 8, after V lost 0 bases and J lost 6 bases. Germline values: CDR1 SGHRS, CDR2 YFSETQ. The CDR3 coding sequence is TGCGCCAGCAGCTTGGGTCTTTCAGGGGGACCCGGGGAGCTGTTTTTT. This gives the protein CASSLGLSGGPGELFF.

About this clonotype: A read error is possible here, since a much larger clone lies one base away. The chain couples TRBV6-4 to TRBJ2-6, with D possibly TRBD1 on 6 matching bases. The CDR3 length is 19 residues. V was trimmed by 5 bases and J by 4 bases, leaving 24 bases between them. Germline CDR1 is MRHNA and CDR2 is SNTAGT. CDR3 bases: TGTGCCAGCAGTCTCTCCCCGGACAGTTCTCTGTTAGGGGCCAACGTCCTGACTTTC. Its translation: CASSLSPDSSLLGANVLTF.

This clonotype was seen a few times. The chain uses TRBV7-2 and TRBJ2-3; 8 positions agree with TRBD2. From germline, CDR1 is SGHTA and CDR2 FQGNSA. CDR3 length: 15 amino acids. J was trimmed by 6 bases and V by 3 bases; bases with no gene match: 8. The chain's CDR3 is CASSFKSGGGDTQYF. The CDR3, as DNA: TGTGCCAGCAGCTTTAAGAGCGGGGGTGGGGATACGCAGTATTTT.

The V gene is TRBV12-5, the J gene TRBJ2-1; 9 bases fit TRBD1. This CDR3 comprises 15 residues. The germline gives CDR1 LGHNT, CDR2 FRNRAP. The ends lost 1 base at V and 3 bases at J; junction bases unmatched: 1. As DNA, the CDR3 is TGTGCTAGTGGTTTGGACAGGGGGCTCTACAATGAGCAGTTCTTC. Its protein is CASGLDRGLYNEQFF.

There are many counts of this clonotype. The J gene is TRBJ2-7, the V gene TRBV29-1; TRBD1 aligns across 10 bases. This CDR3 contains 13 residues. Germline assignment: CDR1 SQVTM and CDR2 ANQGSEA. V dropped 7 bases and J dropped 5; count of bases not matched to a gene: 8. CDR3 bases: TGCAGCGCCAGGGACAGGGGTTGGGACGAGCAGTACTTC. Translated, it gives CSARDRGWDEQYF.

This clonotype occurred a few times. The chain recombines TRBV5-8 with TRBJ2-1; 13 bases fit TRBD2. CDR3 length: 19 amino acids. With 2 bases clipped from V and 0 bases from J, the junction kept 8 bases outside the gene matches. Looked up from germline, CDR1 is SGHTS and CDR2 is YDEGEE. The CDR3 spells CASSLSGLAGQSSYNEQFF. The CDR3 DNA follows: TGTGCCAGCAGCTTATCGGGACTAGCGGGACAAAGCTCCTACAATGAGCAGTTCTTC.

Turning to this clonotype: This may arise from a read error, as a much more abundant clone is one base away. The chain uses TRBV29-1 and TRBJ2-7; D unclear. This CDR3 region has 13 residues. Germline CDR1 is SQVTM and CDR2 is ANQGSEA. The CDR3 nucleotides read TGCAGCTTTGAGGCACCCCTGTCCTACGAGCAGTACTTC. This sequence encodes CSFEAPLSYEQYF.

At least ten counts were recorded for this clonotype. This chain connects TRBV20-1 to TRBJ2-5; tentative D call: TRBD2 (6 bases). The V gene's germline CDR1 is DFQATT and CDR2 SNEGSKA (reference sequence). The V end was cut by 4 bases, the J end by 2 bases, with 17 bases between. The CDR3 runs 15 residues. The CDR3 sequence is CSAILVSGGQETQYF. CDR3 bases: TGCAGTGCTATTCTGGTGTCTGGGGGGCAAGAGACCCAGTACTTC.

The chain links TRBV4-2 to TRBJ1-3, with 8 nucleotides matching TRBD1. Losses at the gene ends were 0 bases for V and 3 bases for J; bases not matched to a gene: 1. CDR1 and CDR2 from the germline V gene are LGHNA and YNFKEQ. CDR3 length equals 15 residues. The CDR3 reads CASSQDRGLGNTIYF. In nucleotides, the CDR3 is TGTGCCAGCAGCCAAGACAGGGGGCTTGGAAACACCATATATTTT.

This chain uses TRBV28 with TRBJ2-7; D not resolved. The V end was cut by 5 bases, the J end by 5 bases, with 13 bases between. Germline V gene data show CDR1 as MDHEN and CDR2 as SYDVKM. The CDR3 runs to 13 residues. CDR3 sequence reads: CASSLDIPDEQYF. DNA of the CDR3: TGTGCCAGCAGTCTTGATATCCCCGACGAGCAGTACTTC. Full variable domain (remainder filled in from reference TRBV28 and TRBJ2-7): DVKVTQSSRYLVKRTGEKVFLECVQDMDHENMFWYRQDPGLGLRLIYFSYDVKMKEKGDIPEGYSVSREKKERFSLILESASTNQTSMYLCASSLDIPDEQYFGPGTRLTVT.

This clonotype was seen at least ten times. The V gene is TRBV6-6, the J gene TRBJ2-5; TRBD2 aligns across 9 bases. The trim removed 0 bases at V and 5 bases at J, leaving 7 bases unmatched. This CDR3 comprises 16 residues. The germline CDR1 and CDR2 sequences are MNHNY and SVGAGI (reference sequence). CDR3 nucleotide sequence: TGTGCCAGCAGTTACTCGAAAGGCCTAGCGGGGGAGACCCAGTACTTC. It specifies CASSYSKGLAGETQYF.

This clonotype was seen many times. The chain is built from TRBV5-1 and TRBJ2-3; D is undetermined. This CDR3 spans 12 amino acids. V gave up 2 bases and J gave up 1 base, with 2 bases separating them. The germline V gene encodes CDR1 SGHRS and CDR2 YFSETQ. CDR3 amino acids: CASSFGTDTQYF. Written as DNA, the CDR3 is TGCGCCAGCAGCTTTGGCACAGATACGCAGTATTTT.

Comment on this clonotype: A much larger clone lies a single base off, so this may be a read error. In nucleotides, the CDR3 is TGTGCCAGCAGTGACGGTAATGGATACAATGAGCAGTTCTTC. Its translation: CASSDGNGYNEQFF. The V and J genes are TRBV6-5 and TRBJ2-1; no clear D gene. This CDR3 is built from 14 residues. From germline, CDR1 is MNHEY and CDR2 SVGAGI. Trimming cost V 5 bases and J 4 bases, with 12 bases left between them.

In this sample, this clonotype turned up a few times. The chain recombines TRBV3-1 with TRBJ1-2; 7 bases map to TRBD1. Unmatched junction bases numbered 12, after V lost 8 bases and J lost 6 bases. CDR1 is LGHDT, CDR2 YNNKEL, per germline (reference sequence). The CDR3 spans 14 residues. The CDR3 sequence is CASSRGGTPNGYTF. CDR3 in DNA: TGTGCCAGCTCCCGAGGGGGCACCCCCAATGGCTACACCTTC.

This clonotype was recorded at least ten times. The chain joins TRBV5-5 to TRBJ1-2; D unresolved. The V gene's germline CDR1 is SGHKS and CDR2 YYEKEE (reference sequence). V was trimmed by 0 bases and J by 0 bases, leaving 9 bases between them. CDR3 length: 15 residues. This CDR3 reads CASSLAGNTNYGYTF. CDR3 coding DNA: TGTGCCAGCAGCTTGGCAGGAAATACTAACTATGGCTACACCTTC. Supplemented by reference TRBV5-5 and TRBJ1-2, the full variable domain reads DAGVTQSPTHLIKTRGQQVTLRCSPISGHKSVSWYQQVLGQGPQFIFQYYEKEERGRGNFPDRFSARQFPNYSSELNVNALLLGDSALYLCASSLAGNTNYGYTFGSGTRLTVV.

This sequence joins TRBV3-1 and TRBJ1-1; TRBD1 might be the D (6 bases). Germline V CDR1 and CDR2: LGHDT, YNNKEL (reference sequence). The germline V and J ends were trimmed by 3 bases and 10 bases, with 9 bases remaining between them. The CDR3 runs to 11 residues. CDR3 residues: CASSHRGRAFF. The CDR3 region has the DNA TGTGCCAGCAGCCACAGGGGCCGAGCTTTCTTT.

V usage is TRBV4-2 and J usage is TRBJ2-3; TRBD2 agrees at 10 bases. The CDR3 extends over 19 amino acids. Germline V gives CDR1 LGHNA, CDR2 YNFKEQ. The V gene end was trimmed by 1 base and the J gene end by 4 bases; junction bases not matched to a gene: 14. The CDR3 is CASSQGTVRLAGAADTQYF. CDR3 coding DNA: TGTGCCAGCAGCCAAGGCACTGTGCGGCTAGCGGGAGCGGCAGATACGCAGTATTTT.

The table lists this clonotype with a few counts. This chain joins TRBV6-1 and TRBJ2-5, with D maybe TRBD2 (7 bases). The V end was cut by 6 bases, the J end by 0 bases, with 14 bases between. The CDR3 length is 15 residues. From germline, CDR1 is MNHNS and CDR2 SASEGT. In DNA, the CDR3 is TGTGCCAGCAGGAGGGGGGGGGGCAACCAAGAGACCCAGTACTTC. It is translated as CASRRGGGNQETQYF.

As for this clonotype: This may be a read error: a much more frequent sequence differs by one nucleotide. The V gene is TRBV29-1, the J gene TRBJ2-4, with 11 positions matching TRBD1. The J call is doubtful: the DNA matches TRBJ2-7 better. Germline values: CDR1 SQVTM, CDR2 ANQGSEA. The CDR3 is 14 residues long. CDR3 loop: CSVPGQGDSYEQYF. The CDR3 region has the DNA TGCAGCGTTCCGGGACAGGGGGATTCCTACGAGCAGTACTTC.

The rearrangement uses TRBV25-1 and TRBJ1-5; D gene ambiguous. V was trimmed by 1 base and J by 8 bases, leaving 9 bases between them. Germline V gives CDR1 MGHDK, CDR2 SYGVNS. The CDR3 sequence is 13 residues long. The CDR3 loop reads CASSEFPLEPQHF. CDR3 coding DNA: TGTGCCAGCAGTGAATTCCCCTTGGAGCCCCAGCATTTT.

This clonotype was found many times. The chain uses TRBV20-1 and TRBJ2-1; TRBD1 or TRBD2 may be the D gene (6 bases each). Germline CDR1 reads DFQATT; CDR2 reads SNEGSKA (reference sequence). The CDR3 totals 14 residues. Trimming pared 6 bases from V and 0 bases from J, leaving 12 bases between. DNA for the CDR3: TGCAGTGCCCTGCGGGACACCTCCTACAATGAGCAGTTCTTC. It translates to CSALRDTSYNEQFF.

This chain links TRBV7-9 with TRBJ2-1; a possible D gene is TRBD2 (5 bases). The CDR3 extends over 14 amino acids. Looked up from germline, CDR1 is SEHNR and CDR2 is FQNEAQ (reference sequence). V dropped 10 bases and J dropped 1 base, with 14 bases sitting between them. CDR3 nucleotide sequence: TGTGCCACGACACGTCCGGGGTCCTACAATGAGCAGTTCTTC. It yields the protein CATTRPGSYNEQFF.

This clonotype was observed a handful of times. The CDR3 sequence is CASILAGGVDEQYF. CDR3 sequence (DNA): TGTGCCAGCATACTAGCGGGGGGTGTGGATGAGCAGTACTTC. The gene calls are TRBV6-6 and TRBJ2-5, with 12 bases fitting TRBD2. With 7 bases clipped from V and 11 bases from J, the junction kept 11 bases outside the gene matches. From germline, CDR1 is MNHNY and CDR2 SVGAGI (reference sequence). The CDR3 spans 14 residues.

About this clonotype itself: Sequence at one end of the junction differs from germline and may be a read error. This chain uses TRBV15 with TRBJ2-5; no clear D. The CDR3 loop spans 14 amino acids. Germline V CDR1 and CDR2: LNHNV, YYDKDF (reference sequence). The CDR3 reads CAARSRKGQETQYF. CDR3 nucleotide sequence: TGTGCCGCCAGGAGCAGGAAGGGCCAAGAGACCCAGTACTTC.

The V call is TRBV6-2 or TRBV6-3, the J call TRBJ2-5, with 8 bases that match TRBD2. Germline assignment: CDR1 MNHEY and CDR2 SVGEGT. After removal of 6 bases from V and 0 bases from J, the junction contained 6 bases not matched to a gene. The CDR3 runs 15 residues. The CDR3 reads CASSSGGAYQETQYF. The CDR3 nucleotides read TGTGCCAGCAGCTCCGGGGGGGCCTACCAAGAGACCCAGTACTTC.

The chain is built from TRBV18 and TRBJ1-5; D is ambiguous. Germline assignment: CDR1 KGHSH and CDR2 LQKENI. The CDR3 contains 16 residues. V lost 1 base to trimming and J lost 4 bases, with 14 bases between them. CDR3 protein: CASSPLETAKNQPQHF. The CDR3 bases are TGTGCCAGCTCACCACTTGAGACTGCGAAAAATCAGCCCCAGCATTTT.

The chain employs TRBV4-1 and TRBJ2-5; TRBD2 aligns across 12 bases. After removal of 0 bases from V and 5 bases from J, the junction contained 10 bases not matched to a gene. Germline V CDR1 and CDR2: MGHRA, YSYEKL. The CDR3 totals 18 residues. The CDR3 bases are TGCGCCAGCAGCCAAGATCCGACTAGCGGGGGTCTAGGGGAGACCCAGTACTTC. This sequence encodes CASSQDPTSGGLGETQYF.